This T cell receptor (beta chain) appears in the sequencing data of a study of blood T cell repertoires in COVID-19. Study-wide context: Researchers got acute and convalescent COVID-19 samples from the United States, Italy and Spain. Sample material is recorded as cDNA or gDNA derived from T cells, B-cell-depleted T cells, or PBMCs.

The CDR3 is made up of 14 amino acids. CDR1 MNHEY and CDR2 SVGAGI come from the germline V gene. Between the trimmed V and J ends, which lost 6 bases and 3 bases, there was a span of 14 bases. Profiled with immunoSEQ multiplex PCR; TCRdb holds only in-frame clones, not every one. Here the sample spans about 220,000 clones, about 80% being singletons. The TCR comes from a woman aged 55-70 years with acute or convalescent COVID-19. The rearrangement joins TRBV6-5 to TRBJ1-1, with unresolved D. Sequencing input: peripheral blood. CDR3 region: CASRNGPWDTEAFF. CDR3 DNA: TGTGCCAGCAGGAATGGGCCGTGGGACACTGAAGCTTTCTTT.